The rows below give T cell receptor beta chains drawn from one sample of a study of blood T cells in healthy people across ages. TCRdb reprocessed the 5' RACE reads with MiXCR, giving one entry per CDR3 protein. The sample yields about 670,000 distinct CDR3 sequences, 45% to 60% seen once. Sequenced input: blood. All receptors derive from an elderly woman in good health. Both conserved end residues are part of each CDR3.

cdr3_aa	j_call	v_call	cdr3_length
CASSLDTRGTLNTEAFF	TRBJ1-1	TRBV28	17
CASSPTWGFGTDTQYF	TRBJ2-3	TRBV6-6	16
CSVGQTDTQYF	TRBJ2-3	TRBV29-1	11
CASTSTSTDTQYF	TRBJ2-3	TRBV5-1	13
CASSPQASNTEAFF	TRBJ1-1	TRBV5-1	14
CASSGQDYGYTF	TRBJ1-2	TRBV28	12
CASRKASSNEQFF	TRBJ2-1	TRBV6-5	13
CASSVARDQGGYTF	TRBJ1-2	TRBV6-2/TRBV6-3	14
CASPYDPMAWAGANVLTF	TRBJ2-6	TRBV7-2	18
CASSYSSGAREQYF	TRBJ2-7	TRBV6-6	14
CATSDRPGTGPAFF	TRBJ1-1	TRBV24-1	14
CASSSGGVHTQYF	TRBJ2-3	TRBV9	13
CASQPGQGGQPQHF	TRBJ1-5	TRBV25-1	14
CASSLARLAGGHETQYF	TRBJ2-5	TRBV12-3/TRBV12-4	17
CASTRTDSYNEQFF	TRBJ2-1	TRBV12-3/TRBV12-4	14
CSVTAQEQFF	TRBJ2-1	TRBV29-1	10
CASSQEGSGGTYGQYF	TRBJ2-7	TRBV11-2	16
CASSLTGYGHTF	TRBJ1-2	TRBV12-3/TRBV12-4	12
CASSLDRGDGKTQYF	-	TRBV5-1	15
CASSFGQGGGYTF	TRBJ1-2	TRBV7-9	13
CASRPIQGVRNQPQHF	TRBJ1-5	TRBV28	16
CASSLSTASGGRYEQYF	-	TRBV27	17
CASSLDGASGGYEQYF	TRBJ2-7	TRBV11-3	16
CASSLGQGPSTDTQYF	TRBJ2-3	TRBV7-9	16
CASSFLPDREGPQHF	TRBJ1-5	TRBV5-1	15
CSVGAREQFF	TRBJ2-1	TRBV29-1	10
CASSVATGSSYNEQFF	TRBJ2-1	TRBV9	16
CSVGAGPSYNEQYF	-	TRBV29-1	14
CASSEAGTGGSQETQYF	TRBJ2-5	TRBV6-1	17
CASSLKTWGYTF	TRBJ1-2	TRBV3-1	12
CSVDNTGGWQETQYF	TRBJ2-5	TRBV29-1	15
CASNGDLNTGELFF	TRBJ2-2	TRBV6-1	14
CSVAQGNYGYTF	TRBJ1-2	TRBV29-1	12
CASRLDGGNTIYF	TRBJ1-3	TRBV12-3/TRBV12-4	13
CASSPYSGSYNEQYF	-	TRBV12-3/TRBV12-4	15
CATLHPGQGSVRTNEQFF	TRBJ2-1	TRBV6-2/TRBV6-3	18
CASRRDTSYNSPLHF	TRBJ1-6	TRBV2	15
CASSPLGADTGELFF	TRBJ2-2	TRBV27	15
CASSKRTHEETQYF	TRBJ2-5	TRBV27	14
CASSPGYRTEAFF	TRBJ1-1	TRBV7-9	13
CASSHTLASQPQHF	TRBJ1-5	TRBV12-3/TRBV12-4	14
CASSFGRGEQFF	TRBJ2-1	TRBV5-4	12
CATSRSSGGYTF	TRBJ1-2	TRBV15	12
CSVARGQRLETQYF	TRBJ2-5	TRBV29-1	14
CASSQGPNEKLFF	TRBJ1-4	TRBV4-3	13
CASSQESGINSYEQYF	TRBJ2-7	TRBV4-1	16
CASNLQGTSNEKLFF	TRBJ1-4	TRBV28	15
CASSLVSPETQYF	TRBJ2-5	TRBV12-3/TRBV12-4	13
CASSQAFNPQGRETQYF	TRBJ2-5	TRBV3-1	17
CASSSLTGGTDTRYF	TRBJ2-3	TRBV7-3	15
CASSESRTGISGANVLTF	TRBJ2-6	TRBV28	18
CATNPEFGRRYNEQYF	TRBJ2-7	TRBV4-1	16
CASSQSGTGFPEQYF	-	TRBV14	15
CTQGLNTEAFF	TRBJ1-1	TRBV3-1	11
CASSPGAQTQYF	TRBJ2-3	TRBV7-3	12